The T cell receptor (beta chain) described here comes from a study of T-cell memory formation after mild COVID-19. CDR3 length: 15 residues. V was cut by 1 base and J by 4 bases, with 12 bases left in between. CDR1 SGHAT and CDR2 FQNNGV come from the germline V gene. TCRdb redid the calling of the 5' RACE reads with MiXCR, one entry per CDR3 protein. The data hold approximately 270,000 distinct CDR3 sequences, with about 16% observed a single time. The TCR was taken from a man aged 18 to 29 who had mild COVID-19 (a few samples of this study predate the infection). Cell type and time point are not known. Sequences were obtained from PBMCs or a T cell subset sorted from them (not recorded which). The J gene is TRBJ2-3, the V gene TRBV11-2; D remains ambiguous. The CDR3 reads CASSLALGSSDTQYF. The CDR3 region has the DNA TGTGCCAGCAGCTTAGCGCTCGGGTCCTCAGATACGCAGTATTTT.